This record concerns one TCR beta chain sequence. The antigen remains unidentified. The protocol was immunoSEQ multiplex PCR, while the TCRdb copy is restricted to in-frame clones and leaves out a portion. This sample carries about 150,000 clones, 85% to 90% of them seen once, and the ten largest clones take less than 7%. Among the 110 or so subjects of the validation cohort, separate from the approximately 700-subject first cohort, were the donors. This sample is part of a study of cytomegalovirus exposure and HLA in healthy donors. Study results and caveats: The authors enumerated over 150 TCR beta chains as linked to cytomegalovirus. Using the classifier, cytomegalovirus status was reportedly diagnosed with high specificity and sensitivity. According to a subsequent analysis, TCR clusters from the first cohort were inclined to appear together in the 110 or so validation repertoires.

This TCR was recovered from a woman aged 25 to 45 in good health and CMV-seropositive. Specimen: PBMCs.

The CDR3 here is CASSLGTSKQYF. CDR3 sequence (DNA): TGTGCCAGCAGCTTAGGAACTAGCAAGCAGTATTTT. The V and J genes are TRBV7-3 and TRBJ2-3; maybe TRBD2 (6 bases). V was trimmed by 2 bases and J by 11 bases, leaving 11 bases between them. CDR3 size: 12 residues. CDR1 is SGHTA and CDR2 is FQGTGA in the germline V gene.